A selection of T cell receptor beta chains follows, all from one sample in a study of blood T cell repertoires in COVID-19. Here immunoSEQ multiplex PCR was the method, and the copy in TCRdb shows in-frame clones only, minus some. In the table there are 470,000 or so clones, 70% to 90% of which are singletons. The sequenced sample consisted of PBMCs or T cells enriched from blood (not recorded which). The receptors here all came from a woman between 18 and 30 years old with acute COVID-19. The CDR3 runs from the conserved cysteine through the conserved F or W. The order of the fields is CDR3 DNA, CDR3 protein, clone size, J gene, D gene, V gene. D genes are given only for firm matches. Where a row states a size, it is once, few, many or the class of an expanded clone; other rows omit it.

TGCGCCAGCAGCCCGGGACTAGCGGGAGGGCTGGGCAAAAACATTCAGTACTTC | CASSPGLAGGLGKNIQYF | - | TRBJ2-4 | TRBD2 | TRBV4-1
TGTGCCATCGCTACAGGGAATGGCAATCAGCCCCAGCATTTT | CAIATGNGNQPQHF | - | TRBJ1-5 | - | TRBV10-3
TGCGCCAGCAGGGGACTAGCCAAAAACATTCAGTACTTC | CASRGLAKNIQYF | - | TRBJ2-4 | - | TRBV5-1
TGTGCCAGCAGCCAACTCACAGGGACGGTCCACGAGCAGTACTTC | CASSQLTGTVHEQYF | - | TRBJ2-7 | - | TRBV14
TGCAGTGCTAGTAGGGGAACGGGGGGCCAGCCCCAGCATTTT | CSASRGTGGQPQHF | - | TRBJ1-5 | - | TRBV20-1
TGTGCCAGCAGCGGTGGCCGAAAACCCGGGACAACAAGAGCCGAGCAGTACTTC | CASSGGRKPGTTRAEQYF | - | TRBJ2-7 | - | TRBV27
TGTGCCAGCAGCAAGTGGGTGGGAGGGCCCGGCACCGGGGAGCTGTTTTTT | CASSKWVGGPGTGELFF | - | TRBJ2-2 | - | TRBV21-1
TGTGCCAGCAGGGTAGTAGCGGACACCGGGGAGCTGTTTTTT | CASRVVADTGELFF | - | TRBJ2-2 | - | TRBV9
TGTGCCAGCAACGTCCTCAGGGCGGGGTTGCCCCAGCATTTT | CASNVLRAGLPQHF | - | TRBJ1-5 | - | TRBV7-2
TGTGCCATCACCTTAGCGGGGAGCGGGGGTACGCAGTATTTT | CAITLAGSGGTQYF | - | TRBJ2-3 | TRBD2 | TRBV10-3
TGTGCCAGCGAAATCCTACTGACTAGCGACTCCTACAATGAGCAGTTCTTC | CASEILLTSDSYNEQFF | - | TRBJ2-1 | TRBD2 | TRBV2
TGTGCCAGCAGGCCCTCCGGGGATTCACCCCTCCACTTT | CASRPSGDSPLHF | - | TRBJ1-6 | - | TRBV6-5
TGTGCCAGCAGCTTAGATGGCAGGGGGAATTCACCCCTCCACTTT | CASSLDGRGNSPLHF | - | TRBJ1-6 | TRBD1 | TRBV11-2
TGTGCCAGCAGCTTTGGGCGGAACACTGAAGCTTTCTTT | CASSFGRNTEAFF | - | TRBJ1-1 | - | TRBV7-2
TGTGCCAGCAGCTTAGGCACAGGAGCTGACGAGCAGTACTTC | CASSLGTGADEQYF | - | TRBJ2-7 | - | TRBV7-9
TGTGCCAGCGACGGACAGGGCGGAGAGACCCAGTACTTC | CASDGQGGETQYF | - | TRBJ2-5 | TRBD1 | TRBV25-1
TGTGCCAGCAGTTTTATTAGCAATCAGCCCCAGCATTTT | CASSFISNQPQHF | - | TRBJ1-5 | - | TRBV12-3/TRBV12-4
TGTGCCAGCAGTCGTCAGGGGGCCTACGAGCAGTACTTC | CASSRQGAYEQYF | - | TRBJ2-7 | TRBD1 | TRBV25-1
TGCAGCACGAGATTAGCGGGAGGGCATGAGCAGTTCTTC | CSTRLAGGHEQFF | - | TRBJ2-1 | TRBD2 | TRBV29-1
TGTGCCTGGAGTGTTGGGAGGGACTCACCCCTCCACTTT | CAWSVGRDSPLHF | few | TRBJ1-6 | - | TRBV30
TGTGCCAGTAGCCTTGTCCTTAATGAAAAACTGTTTTTT | CASSLVLNEKLFF | - | TRBJ1-4 | - | TRBV19
TGTGCCAGCAGTTTATACGGGACAGGGTACGGCTACACCTTC | CASSLYGTGYGYTF | - | TRBJ1-2 | TRBD1 | TRBV28
TGTGCCAGCCGCGGCGGGAGTAGAGGCGGGGAGCTGTTTTTT | CASRGGSRGGELFF | - | TRBJ2-2 | TRBD2 | TRBV9
TGTGCCAGCACCTTAGGGGTGAACACTGAAGCTTTCTTT | CASTLGVNTEAFF | - | TRBJ1-1 | - | TRBV2
TGTGCCAGTAGCCCCGGGACTAGCGGGAGTTTCGTAACCGGGGAGCTGTTTTTT | CASSPGTSGSFVTGELFF | once | TRBJ2-2 | TRBD2 | TRBV19
TGCGCCAGCAGCCCGGGCCAGGGGGCAACTAATGAAAAACTGTTTTTT | CASSPGQGATNEKLFF | - | TRBJ1-4 | TRBD1 | TRBV4-1
TGTGCCAGCAGCGTCTCCGGGGAGCATGAGCAGTTCTTC | CASSVSGEHEQFF | - | TRBJ2-1 | - | TRBV9
TGTGCCAGCAGCCGGGTCCCAGGGGGTGCTTTCTTT | CASSRVPGGAFF | - | TRBJ1-1 | TRBD1 | TRBV3-1/TRBV3-2
TGCGCCAGCAGTGATAGTTGGGAGACCCAGTACTTC | CASSDSWETQYF | - | TRBJ2-5 | - | TRBV10-1
TGCGCCAGCAGCCGCGGACAGGGGGAGTATTACGAGCAGTACTTC | CASSRGQGEYYEQYF | - | TRBJ2-7 | TRBD1 | TRBV4-1
TGTGCCAGCAGTTACTCGGGGCGGAACTATGGCTACACCTTC | CASSYSGRNYGYTF | - | TRBJ1-2 | - | TRBV6-5
TGTGCCATCAGTCCGGGACAGGGCACAGATACGCAGTATTTT | CAISPGQGTDTQYF | - | TRBJ2-3 | TRBD1 | TRBV10-3
TGTGCCAGCAGCTTAGAACTAGGCTCACCCCTCCACTTT | CASSLELGSPLHF | - | TRBJ1-6 | - | TRBV7-2
TGTGCCAGCTCACCACTGGGGGGACGGAACACCGGGGAGCTGTTTTTT | CASSPLGGRNTGELFF | - | TRBJ2-2 | - | TRBV18
TGTGCCAGCACCTTTACTAGCGGCTCCTACGAGCAGTACTTC | CASTFTSGSYEQYF | once | TRBJ2-7 | TRBD2 | TRBV5-5
TGTGCCAGCAGCTTGGCCGCGGGAGGGCTCTATCCTAGCACAGATACGCAGTATTTT | CASSLAAGGLYPSTDTQYF | - | TRBJ2-3 | TRBD2 | TRBV5-5
TGTGCCAGCTCACTTGACATCTCTGGGGCCAACGTCCTGACTTTC | CASSLDISGANVLTF | - | TRBJ2-6 | - | TRBV18
TGTGCCAGCAGTCCGGGACAGAACTATGGCTACACCTTC | CASSPGQNYGYTF | - | TRBJ1-2 | TRBD1 | TRBV12-3/TRBV12-4
TGTGCCAGCAGCCGCCGGGACAGGGGCTCCTACGAGCAGTACTTC | CASSRRDRGSYEQYF | - | TRBJ2-7 | TRBD1 | TRBV5-6
TGTGCCAGCAGTTTGGGCTTAGGCTACGAGCAGTACTTC | CASSLGLGYEQYF | - | TRBJ2-7 | - | TRBV6-2/TRBV6-3
TGTGCCAGCAGCCCAGGGGACAGAACCTACGAGCAGTACTTC | CASSPGDRTYEQYF | - | TRBJ2-7 | TRBD1 | TRBV9
TGTGCCAGCTCACCGGGCAGCGGCCGCCAGAACACTGAAGCTTTCTTT | CASSPGSGRQNTEAFF | - | TRBJ1-1 | - | TRBV18
TGCAGTGCTCGCGGGGTAGAGACCCAGTACTTC | CSARGVETQYF | - | TRBJ2-5 | - | TRBV20-1
TGTGCCAGCTCACGAACAGGGGATTCTGGAAACACCATATATTTT | CASSRTGDSGNTIYF | - | TRBJ1-3 | TRBD1 | TRBV18
TGTGCCAGTAGTACTAGACAGGGATCCTACAATGAGCAGTTCTTC | CASSTRQGSYNEQFF | - | TRBJ2-1 | TRBD1 | TRBV19
TGCGCCAGCAGCCTATCCGGGACAGGGCTTGGAAACACCATATATTTT | CASSLSGTGLGNTIYF | - | TRBJ1-3 | TRBD1 | TRBV5-1
TGTGCCAGCAGCGACAGATCCTACGAGCAGTACTTC | CASSDRSYEQYF | - | TRBJ2-7 | - | TRBV6-5
TGTGCCAGCAGATCCTCCGGGACAGAGTCTTCACCCCTCCACTTT | CASRSSGTESSPLHF | - | TRBJ1-6 | TRBD1 | TRBV28
TGCAGCGTCTCGGGGCAAGAGACCCAGTACTTC | CSVSGQETQYF | once | TRBJ2-5 | - | TRBV29-1
TGTGCCAGCAAGTTCGGACAGGGGGGACGAGTGGGACAGCCCCAGCATTTT | CASKFGQGGRVGQPQHF | - | TRBJ1-5 | TRBD1 | TRBV28
TGTGCCAGCAGCCAAGATATAGGAGGGAGACCCTACGAGCAGTACTTC | CASSQDIGGRPYEQYF | - | TRBJ2-7 | - | TRBV3-1/TRBV3-2
TGTGCCAGCAGCTTCGGGGGGCCCACGAACACTGAAGCTTTCTTT | CASSFGGPTNTEAFF | - | TRBJ1-1 | - | TRBV13
TGTGCCACCAGTGATACTAGCGCAGGGCAGGATCGCTATGGCTACACCTTC | CATSDTSAGQDRYGYTF | - | TRBJ1-2 | - | TRBV24-1
TGTGCCAGCAGCTCGGGAAGCACAGATACGCAGTATTTT | CASSSGSTDTQYF | - | TRBJ2-3 | - | TRBV7-9
TGTGCCACCAGCAGAGATTGGGGGACAGGGTCCAATGAGCAGTTCTTC | CATSRDWGTGSNEQFF | - | TRBJ2-1 | TRBD1 | TRBV15
TGTGCCAGCAGGACGGCAGGTTGGTATGGCTACACCTTC | CASRTAGWYGYTF | - | TRBJ1-2 | - | TRBV28
TGTGCCAGCAGCTTGGGGAGCCGGTCCTCACCCCTCCACTTT | CASSLGSRSSPLHF | once | TRBJ1-6 | - | TRBV7-8
TGTGCCAGCAGTTTCAGGCAGAATCAGCCCCAGCATTTT | CASSFRQNQPQHF | once | TRBJ1-5 | - | TRBV28